One and the same sample provided the 21 T cell receptor beta chains below, sequenced in a study of T cells after yellow fever vaccination. TCRdb re-called the 5' RACE reads with MiXCR, one entry per CDR3 protein. The sample holds about 320,000 distinct CDR3 sequences, 6.5% to 8.5% seen once. Here the sequenced sample was PBMCs, taken roughly seven weeks after the first yellow fever vaccination. The receptor set was obtained from a man aged 18 to 29 who received the YFV17D yellow fever vaccine.

This clonotype was recorded many times. The rearrangement links TRBV11-2 to TRBJ2-4, with TRBD1 as a possible D gene (6 bases). This CDR3 contains 15 residues. Germline V lookup: CDR1 SGHAT, CDR2 FQNNGV. Trimming cost V 5 bases and J 2 bases, with 13 bases left between them. CDR3 amino acids: CASSPLQGPKNIQYF. CDR3 coding DNA: TGTGCCAGCAGCCCCCTACAGGGACCCAAAAACATTCAGTACTTC.

There are many counts of this clonotype. The chain couples TRBV12-3 or TRBV12-4 to TRBJ2-7; TRBD2 might be the D (7 bases). CDR3 length: 15 residues. Trimming left V 6 bases short and J 0 bases short, with 15 bases between. In DNA form, the CDR3 reads TGTGCCAGCAGCCTCGGGGGGCCCCTCTCCTACGAGCAGTACTTC. Translation: CASSLGGPLSYEQYF.

This clonotype was counted many times. The rearrangement joins TRBV7-8 to TRBJ1-5; the match to TRBD1 covers 8 bases. The CDR3 consists of 18 residues. V trimming: 5 bases; J trimming: 0 bases; junction bases outside the gene matches: 12. CDR1 SGHVS and CDR2 FQNEAQ come from the germline V gene. The CDR3: CASSPRDRSGYSNQPQHF. CDR3 sequence (DNA): TGTGCCAGCAGCCCCAGGGACAGGAGTGGATATAGCAATCAGCCCCAGCATTTT.

There are a few counts of this clonotype. The chain is built from TRBV7-9 and TRBJ1-1; possible D gene TRBD1, 6 bases. The CDR3 extends over 16 amino acids. Germline CDR1 and CDR2: SEHNR and FQNEAQ (reference sequence). V lost 5 bases and J lost 0, with 16 bases in between. The CDR3 reads CASSVQGRLMNTEAFF. CDR3 sequence (DNA): TGTGCCAGCAGCGTACAGGGCAGACTCATGAACACTGAAGCTTTCTTT.

The chain combines TRBV30 with TRBJ1-1; D is perhaps TRBD1 (6 bases). The CDR3 covers 12 residues. Trimming stripped 3 bases from V and 5 bases from J, with 10 bases between. Germline V CDR1 and CDR2: GTSNPN, SVGIG (reference sequence). CDR3 protein: CAWRRGFTEAFF. CDR3 sequence (DNA): TGTGCCTGGAGGAGGGGGTTTACTGAAGCTTTCTTT.

This clonotype was counted many times. The rearrangement joins TRBV29-1 to TRBJ2-3; TRBD1 matches 8 bases. V was clipped by 2 bases and J by 4 bases; unmatched bases: 2. The CDR3 sequence is 13 residues long. The germline CDR1 and CDR2 sequences are SQVTM and ANQGSEA. CDR3 in amino acids: CSVEQGAADTQYF. The DNA of the CDR3 is TGCAGCGTTGAACAGGGGGCGGCAGATACGCAGTATTTT.

The J gene is TRBJ2-3, the V gene TRBV20-1; TRBD2 matches at 14 bases. J gave up 5 bases and V 5 bases, and 6 bases lay outside the gene matches. The CDR3 has 15 residues. From germline, CDR1 is DFQATT and CDR2 SNEGSKA (reference sequence). CDR3 sequence reads: CSAARLAGGQDTQYF. The CDR3 region has the DNA TGCAGTGCTGCTCGACTAGCGGGGGGGCAAGATACGCAGTATTTT.

This clonotype turned up a few times. The gene calls are TRBV20-1 and TRBJ2-3; D unresolved. Germline V gene data show CDR1 as DFQATT and CDR2 as SNEGSKA (reference sequence). V was trimmed by 3 bases and J by 6 bases, leaving 13 bases between them. The CDR3 loop spans 13 amino acids. The CDR3 DNA reads as TGCAGTGCTAGTGGGCGGAGCAGGGATACGCAGTATTTT. Encoded protein: CSASGRSRDTQYF.

This chain connects TRBV9 to TRBJ2-5, with 7 bases matching TRBD1. CDR1 SGDLS and CDR2 YYNGEE come from the germline V gene. This CDR3 is built from 17 residues. The V gene end was trimmed by 0 bases and the J gene end by 4 bases; junction bases not matched to a gene: 12. The CDR3 DNA is TGTGCCAGCAGCGTAGGGTGGTTGGGGACAGAAGGAGAGACCCAGTACTTC. It encodes CASSVGWLGTEGETQYF.

This clonotype was seen more than once but under ten times. CDR3 region: CASSVQGGPFSSGNTIYF. For the CDR3, the DNA is TGTGCCAGCAGCGTTCAAGGGGGGCCCTTTTCTTCTGGAAACACCATATATTTT. The chain links TRBV21-1 to TRBJ1-3; the D segment call TRBD1 is taken from the table without a DNA check. TRBV21-1 is listed as a pseudogene. The CDR3 is made up of 18 amino acids.

This clonotype came up a few times. This chain links TRBV6-5 with TRBJ2-7, with D perhaps TRBD1 or TRBD2 (7 bases each). Germline V gene sequence: CDR1 MNHEY, CDR2 SVGAGI. V lost 2 bases to trimming and J lost 3 bases, with 11 bases between them. The CDR3 extends over 14 amino acids. Written as DNA, the CDR3 is TGTGCCAGCAGTTACGGCAGGGGGGGCTACGAGCAGTACGTC. Amino acid sequence: CASSYGRGGYEQYV.

The gene calls are TRBV6-2 or TRBV6-3 and TRBJ2-7; D remains ambiguous. CDR1 MNHEY and CDR2 SVGEGT come from the germline V gene. With 4 bases removed from V and 2 bases from J, the gap between germline ends came to 9 bases. The CDR3 sequence is 13 residues long. This CDR3 is CASSSAAPYEQYV. For the CDR3, the DNA is TGTGCCAGCAGTTCGGCAGCCCCCTACGAGCAGTACGTC.

This clonotype has ten or more counts. J is TRBJ2-7 and V is TRBV7-7, with D possibly called TRBD1 or TRBD2 (5 bases each). Per germline, CDR1 SSHAT and CDR2 FNYEAQ (reference sequence). The V gene lost 4 bases and the J gene lost 3 bases, with 10 bases spanning the gap. This CDR3 is 13 amino acids long. This CDR3 reads CASSWGIDYEQYF. CDR3 nucleotides: TGTGCCAGCAGCTGGGGGATAGACTACGAGCAGTACTTC.

This clonotype was counted many times. The chain recombines TRBV7-3 with TRBJ2-2; D remains ambiguous. V was pared by 3 bases and J by 6 bases, with 8 bases between. The CDR3 is 13 amino acids. Per the germline V gene, CDR1 is SGHTA and CDR2 is FQGTGA. This CDR3 reads CASSFPDSGELFF. CDR3 coding DNA: TGTGCCAGCAGCTTTCCGGATTCCGGGGAGCTGTTTTTT.

This clonotype was recorded a few times. The chain uses TRBV6-1 and TRBJ2-3; no clear D. The CDR3 contains 14 residues. CDR1 MNHNS and CDR2 SASEGT come from the germline V gene. V shed 6 bases and J shed 2 bases, with 12 bases lying between them. In DNA form, the CDR3 reads TGTGCCAGCAGGACATCCTCCCCCACAGATACGCAGTATTTT. This translates into CASRTSSPTDTQYF.

The chain uses TRBV7-2 and TRBJ2-1; D gene uncertain. The CDR3 has 14 amino acids. The germline V gene encodes CDR1 SGHTA and CDR2 FQGNSA. Trimming left V 5 bases short and J 7 bases short, with 15 bases between. This CDR3 reads CASSVVYFGNEQFF. DNA of the CDR3: TGTGCCAGCAGCGTGGTCTACTTCGGTAATGAGCAGTTCTTC. The whole variable domain, filled in from reference TRBV7-2 and TRBJ2-1, reads GAGVSQSPSNKVTEKGKDVELRCDPISGHTALYWYRQSLGQGLEFLIYFQGNSAPDKSGLPSDRFSAERTGGSVSTLTIQRTQQEDSAVYLCASSVVYFGNEQFFGPGTRLTVL.

This clonotype was recorded a few times. The chain links TRBV6-2 or TRBV6-3 to TRBJ2-4; D unresolved. Per germline, CDR1 MNHEY and CDR2 SVGEGT. The CDR3 spans 13 residues. Trimming removed 0 bases at V and 7 bases at J, with 7 bases between. This CDR3 reads CASSYSPQNIQYF. The DNA of the CDR3 is TGTGCCAGCAGTTACTCCCCCCAGAACATTCAGTACTTC.

The V gene is TRBV21-1, the J gene TRBJ2-7; TRBD2, the table's D call, lacks a check against the DNA. TRBV21-1 is given as a pseudogene. The CDR3 has 16 residues. The CDR3 spells CASSLAGGGKFYEQYV. DNA for the CDR3: TGTGCCAGCAGCCTAGCGGGTGGAGGGAAATTTTACGAGCAGTACGTC.

This clonotype was recorded at least ten times. V is TRBV7-2 and J is TRBJ2-7, with 8 bases matching TRBD2. This CDR3 has 15 residues. Looked up from germline, CDR1 is SGHTA and CDR2 is FQGNSA. J was trimmed by 3 bases and V by 1 base; bases with no gene match: 5. The CDR3 protein is CASSLVAGPLYEQYF. DNA for the CDR3: TGTGCCAGCAGCTTAGTAGCGGGACCCCTCTACGAGCAGTACTTC.

A few counts support this clonotype. The V gene is TRBV12-5, the J gene TRBJ2-6; tentatively, D is TRBD2 (6 bases). The CDR3 runs 18 residues. CDR1 and CDR2 from the germline V gene are LGHNT and FRNRAP. V was trimmed by 9 bases and J by 3 bases, leaving 24 bases between them. The CDR3 DNA reads TGTGCTAGGGCCGGCGGGGACGGGGCCAGGTTTGGGGCCAACGTCCTGACTTTC. Translation: CARAGGDGARFGANVLTF. Combining the CDR3 with reference TRBV12-5 and TRBJ2-6 gives the whole variable domain DARVTQTPRHKVTEMGQEVTMRCQPILGHNTVFWYRQTMMQGLELLAYFRNRAPLDDSGMPKDRFSAEMPDATLATLKIQPSEPRDSAVYFCARAGGDGARFGANVLTFGAGSRLTVL.

The rearrangement links TRBV4-3 to TRBJ2-1; D gene uncertain. The V gene's germline CDR1 is LGHNA and CDR2 YSLEER. The CDR3 spans 14 residues. With 2 bases removed from V and 6 bases from J, the gap between germline ends came to 11 bases. The CDR3 nucleotides read TGCGCCAGCAGCCAATCTTCGACCTTCAATGAGCAGTTCTTC. Translated: CASSQSSTFNEQFF.